This TCR beta chain came from a study of blood T cell repertoires in COVID-19. Study details: Spain, Italy and the United States supplied samples that represented acute and convalescent COVID-19.

This CDR3 has 13 residues. The germline V gene has CDR1 SNHLY and CDR2 FYNNEI. V lost 5 bases, J lost 1 base, and 1 base stayed unmatched. This clone was picked up one time. Method: immunoSEQ multiplex PCR; TCRdb's copy keeps in-frame clones and lacks some. This table holds under 100,000 clones, approximately 92% found once. Material: peripheral blood. This receptor was taken from a woman aged 55 to 70 with active COVID-19. The chain links TRBV2 to TRBJ1-1; 7 bases are a match to TRBD1. CDR3 residues: CASSQGENTEAFF. The CDR3 bases are TGTGCCAGCAGTCAGGGGGAGAACACTGAAGCTTTCTTT.